These 26 T cell receptor beta chains share one sample of origin, sequenced in a study of Ad26.COV2.S vaccination and SARS-CoV-2 variants. The repertoire was sequenced with immunoSEQ multiplex PCR; TCRdb's copy has only in-frame clones and lacks some. The sample carries about 680,000 clones, around 89% recorded once. Regarding treatment: 15 to 20 received Ad26.COV2.S at low or high dose, single or two shots; roughly five received placebo; per-sample allocation not given. All samples were drawn on day 63, counting from the first vaccine or placebo injection. The source material was peripheral blood, sampled in a trial of Ad26.COV2.S vaccine versus placebo. These receptor sequences come from a person between 18 and 65 years old who received the Ad26.COV2.S COVID-19 vaccine or a placebo.

A word on this clone: One end of the junction varies from germline; a read error may be responsible. The chain employs TRBV30 and TRBJ2-1, with D unclear. Per the germline V gene, CDR1 is GTSNPN and CDR2 is SVGIG (reference sequence). The CDR3 has 11 amino acids. This CDR3 reads CAWSHYDEQFF. CDR3 nucleotides: TGTGCCTGGAGTCACTACGATGAGCAGTTCTTC.

The chain joins TRBV2 to TRBJ2-3; 7 bases are a match to TRBD2. The CDR3 is made up of 15 amino acids. V lost 1 base and J lost 6; bases outside the gene matches: 7. Germline CDR1 is SNHLY and CDR2 is FYNNEI. The CDR3 protein is CASSEVGGSPDTQYF. The CDR3, as DNA: TGTGCCAGCAGTGAAGTGGGGGGGTCCCCGGATACGCAGTATTTT.

The rearrangement joins TRBV19 to TRBJ1-3; D might be TRBD1 (5 bases). This CDR3 is built from 13 residues. V dropped 9 bases and J dropped 6 bases, with 15 bases sitting between them. Germline V gives CDR1 LNHDA, CDR2 SQIVND (reference sequence). CDR3 sequence: CASQRRGENTIYF. The CDR3 bases are TGTGCCAGCCAAAGGAGGGGAGAAAACACCATATATTTT.

This chain connects TRBV25-1 to TRBJ1-2; tentative D call: TRBD1 (5 bases). There are 14 residues in the CDR3. Trimming took 6 bases from V and 0 from J, leaving 11 bases between them. The germline CDR1 and CDR2 sequences are MGHDK and SYGVNS. The CDR3 DNA is TGTGCCAGCAGGGGAGGGGATACTAACTATGGCTACACCTTC. Translation gives CASRGGDTNYGYTF.

This clone was found once. CDR3: CASSQGTEIYEQYF. As DNA, the CDR3 is TGCGCCAGCAGCCAAGGCACCGAAATCTACGAGCAGTACTTC. V gene TRBV4-3 combines with J gene TRBJ2-7; D is unclear. This CDR3 has 14 amino acids. Trimming shortened V by 1 base and J by 3 bases, and 10 bases separated the two germline ends. Germline V gene data show CDR1 as LGHNA and CDR2 as YSLEER.

This chain joins TRBV11-2 and TRBJ2-3; D is perhaps TRBD2 (6 bases). The germline V gene has CDR1 SGHAT and CDR2 FQNNGV. The germline V and J ends were trimmed by 8 bases and 2 bases, with 11 bases remaining between them. This CDR3 comprises 13 residues. DNA for the CDR3: TGTGCCAGCGCGGGGCCGAACACAGATACGCAGTATTTT. The encoded protein is CASAGPNTDTQYF.

The chain recombines TRBV5-6 with TRBJ2-7; TRBD1 is a possible D gene (5 bases). V dropped 0 bases and J dropped 2 bases, with 9 bases sitting between them. Looked up from germline, CDR1 is SGHDT and CDR2 is YYEEEE. This CDR3 spans 14 amino acids. CDR3 residues: CASSLGQMAYEQYF. The CDR3 DNA reads TGTGCCAGCAGCTTGGGACAGATGGCCTACGAGCAGTACTTC. The variable domain in full, completed from reference TRBV5-6 and TRBJ2-7, reads DAGVTQSPTHLIKTRGQQVTLRCSPKSGHDTVSWYQQALGQGPQFIFQYYEEEERQRGNFPDRFSGHQFPNYSSELNVNALLLGDSALYLCASSLGQMAYEQYFGPGTRLTVT.

This clone was recorded a few times. CDR3 sequence (DNA): TGTGCCAGTAGCTCTAGCGGAGTCTACGAGCAGTACTTC. The encoded protein is CASSSSGVYEQYF. The chain has TRBV19 and TRBJ2-7; 7 bases line up with TRBD2. CDR1 is LNHDA and CDR2 is SQIVND in the germline V gene (reference sequence). The CDR3 runs to 13 residues. The trim removed 6 bases at V and 3 bases at J, leaving 5 bases unmatched. The variable domain in full, completed from reference TRBV19 and TRBJ2-7, reads DGGITQSPKYLFRKEGQNVTLSCEQNLNHDAMYWYRQDPGQGLRLIYYSQIVNDFQKGDIAEGYSVSREKKESFPLTVTSAQKNPTAFYLCASSSSGVYEQYFGPGTRLTVT.

The V gene is TRBV19, the J gene TRBJ2-2, with no clear D. This CDR3 has 16 residues. Germline lookup yields CDR1 LNHDA and CDR2 SQIVND (reference sequence). V was pared by 4 bases and J by 0 bases, with 12 bases between. CDR3 nucleotide sequence: TGTGCCAGTAGTACAGGCACGGATCCGAACACCGGGGAGCTGTTTTTT. Translating it yields CASSTGTDPNTGELFF.

The chain combines TRBV7-2 with TRBJ2-1; D is unclear. Germline lookup yields CDR1 SGHTA and CDR2 FQGNSA. The CDR3 runs 11 residues. Trimming cost V 8 bases and J 3 bases, with 5 bases left between them. The CDR3 region is CASAFYNEQFF. In nucleotides, the CDR3 is TGTGCCAGCGCCTTCTACAATGAGCAGTTCTTC.

The chain combines TRBV23-1 with TRBJ1-1; no clear D gene. TRBV23-1 is filed as an ORF, its function uncertain. V gave up 0 bases and J gave up 0 bases, with 11 bases separating them. The CDR3 extends over 16 amino acids. The CDR3, as DNA: TGCGCCAGCAGTCAATCGTGCCCGGGGATGAACACTGAAGCTTTCTTT. Protein: CASSQSCPGMNTEAFF.

In this sample, this clone turned up once. The chain uses TRBV2 and TRBJ2-2; the D is unclear. This CDR3 is 14 amino acids long. CDR1 is SNHLY and CDR2 is FYNNEI in the germline V gene. Trimming removed 7 bases from V and 2 bases from J, with 11 bases in between. As DNA, the CDR3 is TGTGCCAGCAAGGAGCAGAAAAACACCGGGGAGCTGTTTTTT. Translation gives CASKEQKNTGELFF.

J is TRBJ1-4 and V is TRBV7-8; TRBD1 aligns across 8 bases. Trimming at V came to 5 bases and at J to 3 bases, leaving 14 bases not matched to a gene. The CDR3 sequence is 18 residues long. The germline V gene has CDR1 SGHVS and CDR2 FQNEAQ. The CDR3, as DNA: TGTGCCAGCAGCCCAAGGCAGGGGGCCGCCCGCCCTAATGAAAAACTGTTTTTT. Its protein product is CASSPRQGAARPNEKLFF.

The CDR3 region has the DNA TGTGCCAGTACCCCCGACAGGGCAGGAGGCAATCAGCCCCAGCATTTT. Amino acids: CASTPDRAGGNQPQHF. This chain uses TRBV19 with TRBJ1-5; 7 bases match TRBD1. The trim removed 7 bases at V and 2 bases at J, leaving 11 bases unmatched. The CDR3 consists of 16 residues. Germline values: CDR1 LNHDA, CDR2 SQIVND (reference sequence).

This clone was seen a single time. This chain connects TRBV7-8 to TRBJ2-7; TRBD1 aligns across 9 bases. J gave up 6 bases and V 2 bases, and 8 bases lay outside the gene matches. Germline CDR1 SGHVS, CDR2 FQNEAQ. This CDR3 has 15 residues. CDR3 sequence (DNA): TGTGCCAGCAGCTTAAGAGGGACAGGGAGGCGCGAGCAGTACTTC. This codes for CASSLRGTGRREQYF.

The V and J genes are TRBV7-9 and TRBJ2-1; D may be TRBD1 (6 bases). CDR3 length: 12 amino acids. V was cut by 1 base and J by 9 bases, with 7 bases left in between. The germline gives CDR1 SEHNR, CDR2 FQNEAQ (reference sequence). For the CDR3, the DNA is TGTGCCAGCAGCTTAGGAGGGGGTGAGCAGTTCTTC. It encodes CASSLGGGEQFF.

The chain uses TRBV7-9 and TRBJ1-1, with a tentative D call TRBD1 (5 bases). CDR3 length equals 13 residues. V lost 8 bases and J lost 1, with 11 bases in between. Germline CDR1 is SEHNR and CDR2 is FQNEAQ (reference sequence). This chain's CDR3 is CASLKGPNTEAFF. The CDR3 coding sequence is TGTGCCAGCCTTAAGGGGCCGAACACTGAAGCTTTCTTT.

This rearrangement joins TRBV11-2 to TRBJ2-5, with a possible D match to TRBD2 (5 bases). This CDR3 spans 14 amino acids. V lost 4 bases and J 1 base, leaving 10 bases between the germline ends. Looked up from germline, CDR1 is SGHAT and CDR2 is FQNNGV. The CDR3 DNA reads as TGTGCCAGCAGCTCGTCCGAGGGCCAAGAGACCCAGTACTTC. Amino acids: CASSSSEGQETQYF.

V usage is TRBV11-1 and J usage is TRBJ2-7; D gene ambiguous. Germline values: CDR1 SGHAT, CDR2 FQDESV (reference sequence). Trimming shortened V by 4 bases and J by 4 bases, and 14 bases separated the two germline ends. The CDR3 has 14 amino acids. The CDR3 bases are TGTGCCAGCAGCTCCGGTCCCTACCTTTACGAGCAGTACTTC. Encoded protein: CASSSGPYLYEQYF.

Note on this clone: Different DNA sequences within this sample yield the same CDR3. The chain employs TRBV6-5 and TRBJ1-2; no clear D. Germline assignment: CDR1 MNHEY and CDR2 SVGAGI. The V end lost 5 bases, the J end lost 1 base, and 8 bases lay between the germline ends. This CDR3 spans 13 amino acids. The CDR3 region has the DNA TGTGCCAGCAGTCGGACTGTTAACTATGGCTACACCTTC. Its translation is CASSRTVNYGYTF.

This rearrangement joins TRBV4-3 to TRBJ1-1; D possibly corresponds to TRBD1 (6 bases). CDR3 length equals 14 residues. Per the germline V gene, CDR1 is LGHNA and CDR2 is YSLEER. V lost 4 bases and J lost 2, with 11 bases in between. The CDR3 spells CASSPTGINTEAFF. The DNA of the CDR3 is TGCGCCAGCAGCCCTACAGGGATCAACACTGAAGCTTTCTTT.

This chain joins TRBV5-6 and TRBJ2-2; D tentatively fits TRBD1 or TRBD2 (6 bases each). Germline lookup yields CDR1 SGHDT and CDR2 YYEEEE. Trimming removed 1 base from V and 6 bases from J, with 13 bases in between. The CDR3 spans 15 residues. CDR3 loop: CASSLWYGGPGELFF. The CDR3 DNA sequence: TGTGCCAGCAGCTTGTGGTACGGGGGCCCCGGGGAGCTGTTTTTT.

This clone has a single count. The junction does not match germline at one end; this may be a read error. The V call is TRBV5-1, the J call TRBJ2-7; TRBD2 matches 8 bases. Germline values: CDR1 SGHRS, CDR2 YFSETQ. The CDR3 contains 15 residues. CDR3 nucleotides: TGCGCCAGCAGCTCTGATTCCGGGACTAGGAAGCCGTTCGCGTTC. Amino acid sequence: CASSSDSGTRKPFAF.

As concerns this clone: The junction and the germline gene differ at one end; a read error may be behind it. The chain couples TRBV7-7 to TRBJ2-5, with D possibly being TRBD2 (6 bases). This CDR3 region has 16 residues. The germline V gene has CDR1 SSHAT and CDR2 FNYEAQ (reference sequence). The CDR3 protein is CASSPPEGTPQETQYF. CDR3 coding DNA: TGTGCTAGCAGCCCCCCGGAGGGGACCCCCCAAGAGACCCAGTACTTC.

The V gene is TRBV19, the J gene TRBJ2-2; a weak D match, TRBD1 (6 bases). Per the germline V gene, CDR1 is LNHDA and CDR2 is SQIVND (reference sequence). The V gene lost 7 bases and the J gene lost 5 bases, with 11 bases spanning the gap. The CDR3 totals 13 residues. CDR3 nucleotides: TGTGCCAGTACCCTCAGGGGAACCGGGGAGCTGTTTTTT. Protein product: CASTLRGTGELFF.

The chain combines TRBV5-4 with TRBJ1-1, with D possibly matching TRBD1 (6 bases). Germline V lookup: CDR1 SGHNT, CDR2 YYREEE (reference sequence). V was clipped by 2 bases and J by 6 bases, with 11 bases between them. This CDR3 spans 13 amino acids. Here the CDR3 DNA reads TGTGCCAGCAGCTTTACAGGGTGGGCTGAAGCTTTCTTT. Protein product: CASSFTGWAEAFF.